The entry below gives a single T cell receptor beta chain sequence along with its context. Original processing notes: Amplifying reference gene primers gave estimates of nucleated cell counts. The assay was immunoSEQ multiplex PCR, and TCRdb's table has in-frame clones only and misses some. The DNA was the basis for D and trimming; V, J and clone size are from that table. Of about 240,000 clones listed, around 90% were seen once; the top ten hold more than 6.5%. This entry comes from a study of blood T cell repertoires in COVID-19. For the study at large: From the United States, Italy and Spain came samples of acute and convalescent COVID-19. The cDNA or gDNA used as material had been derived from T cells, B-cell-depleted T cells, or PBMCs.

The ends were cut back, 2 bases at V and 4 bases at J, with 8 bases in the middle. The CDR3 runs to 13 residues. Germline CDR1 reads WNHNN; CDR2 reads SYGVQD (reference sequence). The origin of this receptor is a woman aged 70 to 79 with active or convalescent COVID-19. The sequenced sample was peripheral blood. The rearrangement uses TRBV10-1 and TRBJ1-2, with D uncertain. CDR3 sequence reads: CASSERGFYGYTF. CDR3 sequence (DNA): TGCGCCAGCAGTGAGCGAGGGTTCTATGGCTACACCTTC.